These T cell receptor beta chains were read from a single sample in a study of blood T cell repertoires in COVID-19. Repertoires were generated with immunoSEQ multiplex PCR, while TCRdb's copy carries only in-frame clones and drops some. Among about 170,000 clones listed, under 85% were seen once. Sequencing input: PBMCs or T cells enriched from blood (not recorded which). All receptors come from a man aged 45-65 years who had recovered from COVID-19. Each CDR3 is given with its conserved first and last residue. A D gene is named only where the DNA matches it firmly. The size field is filled for only some rows; it gives once, few, many or a size class.

j_gene	v_gene	d_gene	abundance	CDR3aa	CDR3nt
TRBJ1-1	TRBV25-1	-	-	CASSQNTEAFF	TGTGCCAGCAGTCAGAACACTGAAGCTTTCTTT
TRBJ1-5	TRBV19	TRBD1	once	CASSLSRGQGSSQPQHF	TGTGCCAGTAGTTTAAGCCGGGGACAGGGATCAAGTCAGCCCCAGCATTTT
TRBJ2-3	TRBV4-2	-	-	CASSQDRGGYTDTQYF	TGTGCCAGCAGCCAAGACAGAGGCGGCTACACAGATACGCAGTATTTT
TRBJ1-3	TRBV9	TRBD1	-	CASSPRTGKDTIYF	TGTGCCAGCAGCCCTCGGACAGGGAAAGACACCATATATTTT
TRBJ1-3	TRBV2	-	-	CASSGTVGNTIYF	TGTGCCAGCAGTGGGACAGTTGGAAACACCATATATTTT
TRBJ2-2	TRBV27	-	once	CASSSRMTETGELFF	TGTGCCAGCAGTTCTCGTATGACGGAGACCGGGGAGCTGTTTTTT
TRBJ1-4	TRBV4-1	-	-	CASSRQTATNEKLFF	TGCGCCAGCAGCCGCCAGACAGCAACTAATGAAAAACTGTTTTTT
TRBJ2-5	TRBV4-2	-	-	CASSPGVGGQETQYF	TGTGCCAGCAGCCCCGGGGTCGGGGGTCAAGAGACCCAGTACTTC
TRBJ1-6	TRBV6-5	-	-	CASRFRGGYNSPLHF	TGTGCCAGCAGATTTCGGGGTGGATATAATTCACCCCTCCACTTT
TRBJ2-3	TRBV25-1	-	-	CAISTRGLDTQYF	TGTGCCATCTCCACCAGGGGTCTAGATACGCAGTATTTT
TRBJ1-4	TRBV7-2	-	-	CASSVTTGPNEKLFF	TGTGCCAGCAGCGTCACAACAGGTCCGAATGAAAAACTGTTTTTT
TRBJ1-5	TRBV27	-	-	CASSLSAYSNQPQHF	TGTGCCAGCAGTTTATCGGCTTATAGCAATCAGCCCCAGCATTTT
TRBJ1-3	TRBV30	-	-	CAWTRTKLTFSGNTIYF	TGTGCCTGGACTCGGACAAAACTTACCTTCTCTGGAAACACCATATATTTT
TRBJ1-4	TRBV5-4	-	-	CASSLGARDNEKLFF	TGTGCCAGCAGCTTGGGGGCCAGGGATAATGAAAAACTGTTTTTT
TRBJ2-7	TRBV5-6	-	-	CASSLGGGQEQYF	TGTGCCAGCAGCTTGGGCGGGGGCCAGGAGCAGTACTTC
TRBJ2-1	TRBV19	-	-	CASSIDWAGNEQFF	TGTGCCAGTAGTATAGATTGGGCCGGCAATGAGCAGTTCTTC